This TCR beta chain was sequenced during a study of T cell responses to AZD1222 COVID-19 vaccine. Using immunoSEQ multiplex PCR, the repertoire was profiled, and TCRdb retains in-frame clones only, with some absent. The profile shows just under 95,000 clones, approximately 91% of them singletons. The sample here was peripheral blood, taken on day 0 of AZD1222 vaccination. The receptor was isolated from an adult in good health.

CDR3 nucleotide sequence: TGCGCCAGCAGCCCGGGACAGGGCTCCTACAATGAGCAGTTCTTC. This sequence encodes CASSPGQGSYNEQFF. The chain combines TRBV5-1 with TRBJ2-1, with 9 bases fitting TRBD1. The CDR3 has 15 amino acids. V shed 4 bases, J shed 0 bases, and the junction held 2 bases outside the gene matches. CDR1 is SGHRS and CDR2 is YFSETQ in the germline V gene.